This T cell receptor beta chain was sequenced in a study of blood T cell repertoires in COVID-19. Per the authors' pipeline: Nucleated cell counts were estimated from reference gene primer amplification. Data came from immunoSEQ multiplex PCR; TCRdb stores just in-frame clones and leaves some out. V and J calls and clone size are copied from that table; D and trimming were computed from the DNA. The sample holds around 370,000 clones, 88% seen once. The germline V gene encodes CDR1 SGHNT and CDR2 YYREEE (reference sequence). This CDR3 contains 16 residues. With V trimmed by 5 bases and J by 4 bases, 8 bases remained unmatched.

The chain uses TRBV5-4 and TRBJ2-3, with TRBD2 matching over 12 bases. The sequenced material came from peripheral blood. The sequence came from a woman aged 70-85 years with COVID-19, enrolled during active disease. CDR3 DNA sequence: TGTGCCAGCAGTAAACTAGCGGGGGGTCTCGCAGATACGCAGTATTTT. Protein sequence: CASSKLAGGLADTQYF.